A selection of T cell receptor beta chains follows, all from one sample in a study of T cell responses to AZD1222 COVID-19 vaccine. Clones were sequenced by immunoSEQ multiplex PCR, and TCRdb holds only the in-frame ones, with some missing. The repertoire holds 100,000 to 150,000 clones, with about nine tenths as singletons. Sequenced here: peripheral blood, sampled 28 days after the second AZD1222 dose. The receptors were gathered from an adult who received the AZD1222 COVID-19 vaccine. CDR3s include the opening cysteine and the closing phenylalanine or tryptophan. D genes are given only for firm matches. Size tells how often a clone was seen (once, few, many) or the class of an expanded clone, and some rows leave it out.

>.|TRBJ2-7|.|TRBV27|13
CASSPIREYEQYF
TGTGCCAGCAGTCCGATACGCGAATACGAGCAGTACTTC
>.|TRBJ1-5|.|TRBV19|17
CASSTSDPPLKNQPQHF
TGTGCCAGTAGTACATCCGACCCTCCGCTTAAGAATCAGCCCCAGCATTTT
>.|TRBJ2-7|TRBD2|TRBV6-2/TRBV6-3|14
CASSLGLAPYEQYF
TGTGCCAGCAGCCTCGGACTAGCCCCCTACGAGCAGTACTTC
>.|TRBJ1-1|.|TRBV15|15
CATSIHSEKNTEAFF
TGTGCCACCAGCATACACTCCGAGAAGAACACTGAAGCTTTCTTT
>.|TRBJ1-1|TRBD1|TRBV4-2|16
CASSLTAQGAGRQAFF
TGTGCCAGCAGCCTCACGGCTCAGGGGGCGGGTCGACAAGCTTTCTTT
>.|TRBJ1-3|.|TRBV10-3|17
CAIRDPGPTFSGNTIYF
TGTGCCATCAGGGACCCGGGACCGACCTTCTCTGGAAACACCATATATTTT
>.|TRBJ1-5|.|TRBV12-3/TRBV12-4|12
CASRLQDQPQHF
TGTGCCAGCAGATTACAGGATCAGCCCCAGCATTTT
>.|TRBJ1-2|.|TRBV28|12
CASRTGHPSTTF
TGTGCCAGCAGGACGGGACATCCCTCCACTACCTTC
>.|TRBJ2-2|TRBD2|TRBV7-3|14
CASSALAGRGELFF
TGTGCCAGCAGCGCACTAGCGGGAAGAGGGGAGCTGTTTTTT
>once|TRBJ1-5|.|TRBV6-6|14
CASNEGRWGQPQHF
TGTGCCAGCAATGAGGGGCGCTGGGGTCAGCCCCAGCATTTT
>.|TRBJ2-3|.|TRBV18|15
CASSPNSYFTDTQYF
TGTGCCAGCTCACCAAACTCCTACTTCACAGATACGCAGTATTTT
>.|TRBJ1-5|TRBD1|TRBV7-2|18
CASSLGGTGDNSNQPQHF
TGTGCCAGCAGCTTAGGGGGGACAGGGGATAATAGCAATCAGCCCCAGCATTTT
>.|TRBJ1-2|.|TRBV2|13
CASSEARRYGYTF
TGTGCCAGCAGTGAAGCCCGCCGCTATGGCTACACCTTC
>.|TRBJ1-1|.|TRBV7-2|13
CASSLMGSTEAFF
TGTGCCAGCAGCTTAATGGGGTCCACTGAAGCTTTCTTT
>once|TRBJ1-2|.|TRBV6-1|13
CASSETANYGYTF
TGTGCCAGCAGTGAGACAGCTAACTATGGCTACACCTTC
>.|TRBJ1-2|.|TRBV20-1|11
CSATGTGGYTF
TGCAGTGCTACAGGGACCGGTGGCTACACCTTC
>.|TRBJ2-1|TRBD1|TRBV20-1|10
CSAGQGEQFF
TGCAGTGCTGGACAGGGAGAGCAGTTCTTC
>.|TRBJ1-4|.|TRBV5-1|14
CASSPGLNNEKLFF
TGCGCCAGCAGCCCGGGACTGAATAATGAAAAACTGTTTTTT
>.|TRBJ2-2|.|TRBV14|15
CASSPRLGGTGELFF
TGTGCCAGCAGCCCTCGACTAGGTGGCACCGGGGAGCTGTTTTTT
>.|TRBJ1-2|TRBD1|TRBV7-8|15
CASSRDGQGAWGYTF
TGTGCCAGCAGTCGGGATGGACAGGGGGCTTGGGGCTACACCTTC
>.|TRBJ1-1|.|TRBV6-5|12
CASSRQNTEAFF
TGTGCCAGCAGCCGACAGAACACTGAAGCTTTCTTT
>.|TRBJ2-5|.|TRBV3-1/TRBV3-2|15
CASSQPGTPQETQYF
TGTGCCAGCAGCCAACCTGGGACTCCTCAAGAGACCCAGTACTTC
>.|TRBJ1-2|TRBD1|TRBV6-4|14
CASSPGTGNYGYTF
TGTGCCAGCAGCCCCGGGACAGGGAACTATGGCTACACCTTC
>.|TRBJ2-7|TRBD1|TRBV5-4|15
CASSLSTGAAYEQYF
TGTGCCAGCAGCTTGTCTACAGGGGCGGCCTACGAGCAGTACTTC
>.|TRBJ1-1|TRBD1|TRBV7-3|15
CASSLRPDRASEAFF
TGTGCCAGCAGCTTAAGGCCGGACAGGGCCTCTGAAGCTTTCTTT
>.|TRBJ1-3|TRBD1|TRBV28|15
CASTLEGGPGNTIYF
TGTGCCAGCACCCTAGAAGGGGGCCCTGGAAACACCATATATTTT